This T cell receptor (beta chain) was retrieved from a study of early T cells in non-severe SARS-CoV-2 infection (dated by TCRdb to the early 2020s). With respect to the entire study: Because TCR sequencing was done on bulk RNA from unsorted whole blood, the alpha and beta chains could not be paired. Beyond this particular receptor, the publication reports: VDJdb matching was skewed toward anti-spike CD8 responses, so virus-specific expansions were likely underestimated and private and CD4 specificities were missed.

Via the germline V gene, CDR1 is SNHLY and CDR2 FYNNEI. The CDR3 runs 15 amino acids, cysteine and phenylalanine included. The retained sequence is limited to the CDR3, 45 bases, with the frame set at the first base. The germline ends are 15 bases apart after V is trimmed by 2 bases and J by 8 bases. Library preparation employed 5' RACE. These reads were obtained on a NextSeq 500. To correct for sequencing error and PCR bias, the TCR library protocol tagged individual cDNA molecules with unique molecular identifiers. Both TCR alpha and beta chains were sequenced, and tight co-correlation was observed between alpha and beta sequence abundances in each sample. Processing in the source paper ran as follows. Decombinator V4 was used to annotate TCR sequences for V gene, J gene and CDR3. TCRs were defined as expanded if a significant change between any two time points was detected under a Poisson model with p below 0.0001. TCR abundances were normalised to the total number of TCRs sequenced in each sample and reported as counts per million. TRAV1-2 paired with TRAJ12, TRAJ20 or TRAJ33 defined MAIT TCRs, while TRAV10 paired with TRAJ18 defined iNKT TCRs. VDJdb, accessed 1 November 2021, was searched for CMV, EBV and SARS-CoV-2 annotated TCRs, excluding TCRs annotated for multiple antigens. Using fastp trimming at Q25 and MiXCR clonotype assembly, TCRdb reanalyzed the public sequencing data and kept in-frame beta chains. When rows share a CDR3 protein, they turn into one entry using the most common DNA and genes. TCRdb assigned the V and J calls; the authors' analysis was not used. Present in this sample are fewer than 120,000 distinct CDR3 sequences, roughly 12% of which were seen just once. The ten most abundant clones make up 3% to 4.5% of the sample.

The study was a case-control design nested within a healthcare worker cohort in London, UK, with weekly nasopharyngeal swab PCR tests and blood sampling. Healthcare workers were enrolled in the week of the UK lockdown, from 23 to 31 March 2020, and were followed every week for up to roughly 15 weeks. Concerning this clonotype: No cognate antigen has been identified for it. Per-nucleotide qualities are absent, and no much larger clonotype sits a single base away.

The sample was whole blood, taken at baseline. The clonotype was recovered from an adult who was a healthcare worker with PCR-confirmed SARS-CoV-2 infection or an uninfected control (not recorded which). The chain employs TRBV2 and TRBJ1-4, with the D segment identity uncertain. In nucleotide form, the sequence is TGTGCCAGCAGTGAATATGGTCTAGAAGGAGAAAAACTGTTTTTT. It specifies CASSEYGLEGEKLFF. The CDR3 plus the reference TRBV2 and TRBJ1-4 genes for the other parts give the full variable domain: EPEVTQTPSHQVTQMGQEVILRCVPISNHLYFYWYRQILGQKVEFLVSFYNNEISEKSEIFDDQFSVERPDGSNFTLKIRSTKLEDSAMYFCASSEYGLEGEKLFFGSGTQLSVL.